The entry below describes one T cell receptor beta chain. This sample is drawn from a study of T cell changes during pregnancy in multiple sclerosis. Method: immunoSEQ multiplex PCR; TCRdb's copy keeps in-frame clones and lacks some. This table has some 57,000 clones, 70% to 90% appearing once. V lost 4 bases and J lost 0; bases outside the gene matches: 1. This CDR3 is built from 14 residues. Germline CDR1 is SQVTM and CDR2 is ANQGSEA. The clonotype was recovered from a female donor in good health, enrolled as a control in a pregnancy study. The chain employs TRBV29-1 and TRBJ1-1, with TRBD1 matching 11 bases. The specimen comprised peripheral blood, sampled in the first trimester of pregnancy. This CDR3 is CSVGTGGLNTEAFF. In DNA form, the CDR3 reads TGCAGCGTTGGGACAGGGGGCTTGAACACTGAAGCTTTCTTT.